This T cell receptor (beta chain) emerged from a study of cytomegalovirus exposure and HLA in healthy donors. Study summary: Clustering assigned 70% to 90% of the approximately 370 genotyped donors to the Caucasian-associated ancestry cluster.

Points on this clone: Antigen: not known.

V was shortened by 2 bases and J by 2 bases, with 12 bases between the two germline ends. CDR3 size: 15 residues. The germline V gene has CDR1 SGHVS and CDR2 FNYEAQ. The study's findings and limits: Later analysis identified several of the most significant clusters that appeared linked to common viral pathogens. Reports state that TCR beta sequences accurately predicted most subjects' HLA-A and HLA-B alleles.

13 Jbeta primers and 60 Vbeta primers were used for the PCR. Produced via immunoSEQ multiplex PCR; TCRdb's table is partial and in-frame only. The top ten clones hold 4.4% of a sample with around 80,000 clones, approximately 60% of them seen once. The specimen was PBMCs. The receptor comes from a male donor in good health and CMV-seropositive. The rearrangement links TRBV7-6 to TRBJ1-1; D perhaps matches TRBD1 (6 bases). CDR3 sequence (DNA): TGTGCCAGCAGCTTATGGGGGACACATAACACTGAAGCTTTCTTT. Translation: CASSLWGTHNTEAFF.